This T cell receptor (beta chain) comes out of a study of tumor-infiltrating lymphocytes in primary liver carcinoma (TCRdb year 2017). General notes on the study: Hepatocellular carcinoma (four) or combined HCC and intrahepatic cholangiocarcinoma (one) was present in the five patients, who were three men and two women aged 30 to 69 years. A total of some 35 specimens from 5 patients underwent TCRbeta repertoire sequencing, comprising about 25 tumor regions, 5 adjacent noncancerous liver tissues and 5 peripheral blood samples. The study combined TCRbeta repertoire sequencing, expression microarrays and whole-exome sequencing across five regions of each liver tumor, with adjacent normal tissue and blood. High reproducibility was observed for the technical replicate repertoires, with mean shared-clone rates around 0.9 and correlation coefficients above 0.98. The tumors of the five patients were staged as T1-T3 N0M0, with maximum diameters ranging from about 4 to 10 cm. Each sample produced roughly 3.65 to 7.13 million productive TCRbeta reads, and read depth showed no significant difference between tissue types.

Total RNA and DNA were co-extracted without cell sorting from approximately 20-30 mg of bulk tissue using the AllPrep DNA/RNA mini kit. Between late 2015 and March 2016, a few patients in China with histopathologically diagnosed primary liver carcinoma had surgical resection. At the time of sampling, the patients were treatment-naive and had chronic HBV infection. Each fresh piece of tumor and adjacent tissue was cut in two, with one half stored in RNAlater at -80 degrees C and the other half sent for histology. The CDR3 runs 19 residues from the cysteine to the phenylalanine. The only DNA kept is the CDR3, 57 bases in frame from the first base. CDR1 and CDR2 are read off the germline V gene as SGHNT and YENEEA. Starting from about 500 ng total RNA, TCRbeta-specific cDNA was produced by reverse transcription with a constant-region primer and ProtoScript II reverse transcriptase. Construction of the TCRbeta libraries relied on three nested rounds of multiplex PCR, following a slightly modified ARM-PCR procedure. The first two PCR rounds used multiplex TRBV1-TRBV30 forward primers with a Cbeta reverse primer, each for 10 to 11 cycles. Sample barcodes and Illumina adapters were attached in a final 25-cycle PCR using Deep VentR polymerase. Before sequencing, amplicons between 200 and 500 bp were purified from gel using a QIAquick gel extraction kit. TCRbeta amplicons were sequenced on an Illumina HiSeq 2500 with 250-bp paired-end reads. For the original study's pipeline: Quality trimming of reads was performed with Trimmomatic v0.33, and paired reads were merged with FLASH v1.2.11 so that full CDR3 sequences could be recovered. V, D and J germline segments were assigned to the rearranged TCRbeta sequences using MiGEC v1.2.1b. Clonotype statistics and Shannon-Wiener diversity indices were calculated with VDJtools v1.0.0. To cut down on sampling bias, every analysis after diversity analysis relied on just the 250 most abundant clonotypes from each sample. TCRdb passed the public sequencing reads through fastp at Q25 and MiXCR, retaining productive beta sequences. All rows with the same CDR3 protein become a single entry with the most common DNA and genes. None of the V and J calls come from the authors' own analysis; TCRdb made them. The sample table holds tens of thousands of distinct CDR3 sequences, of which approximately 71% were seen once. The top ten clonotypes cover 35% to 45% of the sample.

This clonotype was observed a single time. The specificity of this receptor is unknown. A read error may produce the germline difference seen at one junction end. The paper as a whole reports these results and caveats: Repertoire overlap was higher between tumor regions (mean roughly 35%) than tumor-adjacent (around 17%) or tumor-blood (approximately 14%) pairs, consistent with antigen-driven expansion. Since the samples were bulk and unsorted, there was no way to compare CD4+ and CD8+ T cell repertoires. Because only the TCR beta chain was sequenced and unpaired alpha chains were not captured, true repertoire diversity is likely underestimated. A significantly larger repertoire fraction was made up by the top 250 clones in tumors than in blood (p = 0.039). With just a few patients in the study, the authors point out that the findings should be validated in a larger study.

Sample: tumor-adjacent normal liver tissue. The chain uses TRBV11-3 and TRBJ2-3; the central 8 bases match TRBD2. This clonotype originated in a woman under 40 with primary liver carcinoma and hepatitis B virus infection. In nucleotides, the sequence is TGTGCCAGCAGCTTAGGTTTTGGAGCGGGAGTAGGAAGCACGGATACGCAGTATTTT. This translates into CASSLGFGAGVGSTDTQYF.